The 20 T cell receptor beta chains given below trace back to one sample, sequenced in a study of vaccination and CD4 T cells after COVID-19. Treatment given: approximately 9-day PBMC culture with coronavirus spike peptide pools or control peptides (ViraFEST assay). With the Oncomine TCR Beta short-read assay, DNA from cultured CD4+ T cells was sequenced. TCRdb redid the calling of the PCR reads with MiXCR, one entry per CDR3 protein. This sample has some 9,600 distinct CDR3 sequences, with 45% to 50% found just once. The antigens these receptors bind are not known. The sample consisted of CD4+ T cells from blood, cultured in vitro. The receptors shown here come from a human donor who had recovered from COVID-19.

V usage is TRBV9 and J usage is TRBJ1-6, with a tentative D call TRBD1 (6 bases). The germline V gene encodes CDR1 SGDLS and CDR2 YYNGEE. V was trimmed by 7 bases and J by 8 bases, leaving 13 bases between them. The CDR3 totals 13 residues. This chain's CDR3 is CASQTGSDSPLHF. Written as DNA, the CDR3 is TGTGCCAGCCAAACAGGGAGCGATTCACCCCTCCACTTT.

By frequency in the sample, this clonotype is large. This CDR3 reads CASSLGIEQFF. The DNA of the CDR3 is TGTGCCAGCAGTTTAGGGATTGAGCAGTTCTTC. V is TRBV12-3 or TRBV12-4 and J is TRBJ2-1, with no clear D. The germline V and J ends were trimmed by 1 base and 9 bases, with 4 bases remaining between them. This CDR3 contains 11 residues.

This clonotype occurred a few times. This chain joins TRBV24-1 and TRBJ2-2; D not certain. V lost 3 bases and J lost 1, with 20 bases in between. This CDR3 is built from 19 residues. Germline V gives CDR1 KGHDR, CDR2 SFDVKD. Here the CDR3 DNA reads TGTGCCACCAGTGATCTTGTGGGAAGGACGGATAAGAACACCGGGGAGCTGTTTTTT. Translation gives CATSDLVGRTDKNTGELFF.

The sample holds a few counts of this clonotype. The chain carries TRBV5-1 and TRBJ1-2, with TRBD1 matching over 8 bases. V lost 6 bases to trimming and J lost 7 bases; unmatched junction nucleotides: 11. The CDR3 is made up of 14 amino acids. Germline V lookup: CDR1 SGHRS, CDR2 YFSETQ. CDR3 region: CASTSDQGAIGYTF. As DNA, the CDR3 is TGCGCCAGCACCTCAGACCAGGGGGCGATTGGCTACACCTTC.

The V gene is TRBV10-3, the J gene TRBJ1-2; 7 bases line up with TRBD1. Germline CDR1 reads ENHRY; CDR2 reads SYGVKD. The CDR3 is 13 residues long. Trimming removed 8 bases from V and 3 bases from J; junction bases left unmatched: 6. DNA for the CDR3: TGTGCCATCGGGAGCGGGACAGACTATGGCTACACCTTC. Its translation is CAIGSGTDYGYTF.

The sample holds a few counts of this clonotype. The rearrangement links TRBV6-1 to TRBJ2-2; the D gene is possibly TRBD1 (8 bases). V shed 5 bases and J shed 4 bases, with 14 bases lying between them. Germline V gene lookup returns CDR1 MNHNS and CDR2 SASEGT. CDR3 length: 15 residues. The CDR3 region has the DNA TGTGCCAGCAGTCACAGGGGGGAGGGCACCGGGGAGCTGTTTTTT. Translating it yields CASSHRGEGTGELFF.

The CDR3 is CASSRGQGFNQPQHF. The CDR3 DNA reads TGTGCCAGCAGCAGAGGCCAAGGGTTCAATCAGCCCCAGCATTTT. The chain uses TRBV7-2 and TRBJ1-5; D remains ambiguous. V shed 5 bases and J shed 3 bases, with 14 bases lying between them. This CDR3 spans 15 amino acids. Germline lookup yields CDR1 SGHTA and CDR2 FQGNSA.

By sample fraction, this clonotype is large. The rearrangement links TRBV4-2 to TRBJ2-5; tentatively, D is TRBD1 (5 bases). The length of the CDR3 is 16 residues. Between the trimmed V and J ends, which lost 0 bases and 7 bases, there was a span of 18 bases. The germline CDR1 and CDR2 sequences are LGHNA and YNFKEQ. This chain's CDR3 is CASSQEGSGWGGTQYF. The CDR3 DNA reads as TGTGCCAGCAGCCAAGAAGGCTCAGGGTGGGGTGGGACCCAGTACTTC.

The sample holds a few counts of this clonotype. The chain has TRBV7-6 and TRBJ1-1; D not resolved. Per germline, CDR1 SGHVS and CDR2 FNYEAQ. V was shortened by 1 base and J by 1 base, with 4 bases between the two germline ends. The CDR3 covers 13 residues. CDR3 in amino acids: CASSLDQNTEAFF. For the CDR3, the DNA is TGTGCCAGCAGCTTAGACCAGAACACTGAAGCTTTCTTT.

This clonotype was seen only a few times. This chain connects TRBV10-3 to TRBJ1-1, with D possibly TRBD1 on 5 matching bases. CDR1 is ENHRY, CDR2 SYGVKD, per germline. CDR3 size: 13 residues. The ends were cut back, 10 bases at V and 0 bases at J, with 12 bases in the middle. The CDR3, as DNA: TGTGCCAACAAACAGGACTTGAACACTGAAGCTTTCTTT. It yields the protein CANKQDLNTEAFF.

Concerning this clonotype itself: A junction end diverges from the germline sequence, so it may reflect a read error. CDR3 region: CTSSSTGGLSYNEQFF. CDR3 nucleotides: TGTACCAGCAGCTCGACAGGGGGGCTGTCCTACAATGAGCAGTTCTTC. The V and J genes are TRBV7-9 and TRBJ2-1; 9 bases line up with TRBD1. Looked up from germline, CDR1 is SEHNR and CDR2 is FQNEAQ (reference sequence). The CDR3 contains 16 residues.

This clonotype occurred a few times. This chain uses TRBV10-3 with TRBJ2-3; 14 positions agree with TRBD2. CDR1 is ENHRY, CDR2 SYGVKD, per germline. This CDR3 contains 16 residues. The junction had 7 bases not matched to a gene; V was cut back by 6 bases and J by 5 bases. CDR3 loop: CAISPTSGGAQDTQYF. The DNA for the CDR3 is TGTGCCATCAGCCCGACTAGCGGGGGGGCCCAAGATACGCAGTATTTT.

The chain recombines TRBV24-1 with TRBJ2-3; maybe TRBD2 (5 bases). Germline values: CDR1 KGHDR, CDR2 SFDVKD. Trimming shortened V by 4 bases and J by 0 bases, and 10 bases separated the two germline ends. CDR3 length: 15 amino acids. The CDR3 nucleotides read TGTGCCACCAGTGACCCCGGGGAGAGCACAGATACGCAGTATTTT. Protein product: CATSDPGESTDTQYF.

This chain links TRBV7-2 with TRBJ2-2; perhaps TRBD1 as D (6 bases). The CDR3 sequence is 17 residues long. The V gene lost 3 bases and the J gene lost 1 base, with 15 bases spanning the gap. CDR1 and CDR2 from the germline V gene are SGHTA and FQGNSA. CDR3 protein: CASSFPTGNRNTGELFF. In DNA, the CDR3 is TGTGCCAGCAGCTTTCCTACAGGGAACCGGAACACCGGGGAGCTGTTTTTT.

The rearrangement uses TRBV2 and TRBJ2-5; D is unclear. With 6 bases removed from V and 5 bases from J, the gap between germline ends came to 7 bases. CDR1 is SNHLY and CDR2 is FYNNEI in the germline V gene. The CDR3 is 11 amino acids. CDR3 coding DNA: TGTGCCAGCAGCCCCTCCGAGACCCAGTACTTC. Its translation is CASSPSETQYF.

The rearrangement uses TRBV2 and TRBJ2-7; D unclear. Germline V gene lookup returns CDR1 SNHLY and CDR2 FYNNEI. V dropped 7 bases and J dropped 3 bases, with 10 bases sitting between them. The CDR3 totals 12 residues. CDR3 loop: CASIEVGYEQYF. The CDR3 DNA reads TGTGCCAGCATAGAAGTGGGCTACGAGCAGTACTTC.

This clonotype occurred a few times. The chain joins TRBV19 to TRBJ2-5, with D hard to call. The CDR3 contains 13 residues. CDR1 is LNHDA and CDR2 is SQIVND in the germline V gene (reference sequence). V gave up 6 bases and J gave up 1 base, with 9 bases separating them. CDR3 sequence: CASSGLFQETQYF. In nucleotides, the CDR3 is TGTGCCAGTAGCGGGTTATTCCAAGAGACCCAGTACTTC.

There are a few counts of this clonotype. The rearrangement links TRBV11-3 to TRBJ1-3, with D possibly TRBD1 on 6 matching bases. This CDR3 has 19 amino acids. Trimming took 2 bases from V and 0 from J, leaving 20 bases between them. Germline V gene lookup returns CDR1 SGHNT and CDR2 YENEEA. The CDR3 DNA is TGTGCCAGCAGCTTACAACCGCGGACAGCCCGACTCTCTGGAAACACCATATATTTT. This codes for CASSLQPRTARLSGNTIYF.

The CDR3 DNA reads TGTGCCAGCAGGTCAGGGGTAGCGGGGCCTACCGGGGAGCTGTTTTTT. Residues: CASRSGVAGPTGELFF. The chain uses TRBV6-1 and TRBJ2-2; the match to TRBD2 covers 8 bases. The CDR3 totals 16 residues. Germline assignment: CDR1 MNHNS and CDR2 SASEGT. The V segment lost 6 bases and the J segment 5 bases; nucleotides outside the gene matches: 11.

The chain carries TRBV15 and TRBJ2-1; possible D gene TRBD2, 5 bases. Germline loops: CDR1 LNHNV, CDR2 YYDKDF (reference sequence). The CDR3 is 16 residues long. V was pared by 3 bases and J by 4 bases, with 16 bases between. The CDR3 DNA reads TGTGCCACCAGCAGCCGCCAAGGACTGCCTTACAATGAGCAGTTCTTC. Amino acid sequence: CATSSRQGLPYNEQFF.